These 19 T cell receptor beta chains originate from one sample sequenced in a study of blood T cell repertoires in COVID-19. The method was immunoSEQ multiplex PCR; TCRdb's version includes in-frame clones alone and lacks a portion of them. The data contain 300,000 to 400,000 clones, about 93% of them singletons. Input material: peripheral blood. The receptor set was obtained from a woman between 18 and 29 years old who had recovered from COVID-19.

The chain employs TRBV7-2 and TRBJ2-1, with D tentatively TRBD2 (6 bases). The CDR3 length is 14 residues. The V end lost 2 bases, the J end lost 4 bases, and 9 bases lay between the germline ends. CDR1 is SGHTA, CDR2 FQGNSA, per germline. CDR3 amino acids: CASSLRREYNEQFF. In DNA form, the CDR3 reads TGTGCCAGCAGCTTAAGGCGGGAATACAATGAGCAGTTCTTC.

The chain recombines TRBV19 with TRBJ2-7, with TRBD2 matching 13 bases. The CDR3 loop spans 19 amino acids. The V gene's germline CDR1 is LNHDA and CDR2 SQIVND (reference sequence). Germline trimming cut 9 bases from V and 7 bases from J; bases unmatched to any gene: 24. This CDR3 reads CASTSSLGPGLAGVEEQYV. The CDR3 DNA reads TGTGCCAGCACCAGTAGCTTGGGTCCCGGACTAGCGGGAGTGGAAGAGCAGTACGTC.

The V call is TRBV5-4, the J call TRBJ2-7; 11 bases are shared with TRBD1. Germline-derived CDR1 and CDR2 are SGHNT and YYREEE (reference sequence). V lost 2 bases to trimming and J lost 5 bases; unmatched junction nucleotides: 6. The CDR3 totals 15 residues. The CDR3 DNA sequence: TGTGCCAGCAGCTTTGGGGACAGGGGGAAACACGAGCAGTACGTC. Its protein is CASSFGDRGKHEQYV.

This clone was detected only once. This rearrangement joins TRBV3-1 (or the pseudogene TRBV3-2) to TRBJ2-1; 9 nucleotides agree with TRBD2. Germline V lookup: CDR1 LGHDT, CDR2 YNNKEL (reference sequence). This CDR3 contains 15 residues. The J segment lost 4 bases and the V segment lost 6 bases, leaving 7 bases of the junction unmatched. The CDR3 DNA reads TGTGCCAGCAGTCATAGCGGGAGTAGATACAATGAGCAGTTCTTC. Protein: CASSHSGSRYNEQFF.

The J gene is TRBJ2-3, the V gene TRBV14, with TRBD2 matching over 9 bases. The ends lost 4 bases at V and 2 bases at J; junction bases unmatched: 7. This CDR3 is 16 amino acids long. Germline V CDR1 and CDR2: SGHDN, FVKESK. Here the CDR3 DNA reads TGTGCCAGCAGCCTCCGACTAGCGGAGAACACAGATACGCAGTATTTT. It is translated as CASSLRLAENTDTQYF.

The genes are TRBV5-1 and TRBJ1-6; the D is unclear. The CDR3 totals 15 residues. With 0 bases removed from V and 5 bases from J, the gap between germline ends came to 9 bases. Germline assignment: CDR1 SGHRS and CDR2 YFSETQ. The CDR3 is CASSLAETNNSPLHF. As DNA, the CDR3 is TGCGCCAGCAGCTTGGCCGAGACAAATAATTCACCCCTCCACTTT. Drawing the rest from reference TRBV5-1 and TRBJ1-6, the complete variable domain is KAGVTQTPRYLIKTRGQQVTLSCSPISGHRSVSWYQQTPGQGLQFLFEYFSETQRNKGNFPGRFSGRQFSNSRSEMNVSTLELGDSALYLCASSLAETNNSPLHFGNGTRLTVT.

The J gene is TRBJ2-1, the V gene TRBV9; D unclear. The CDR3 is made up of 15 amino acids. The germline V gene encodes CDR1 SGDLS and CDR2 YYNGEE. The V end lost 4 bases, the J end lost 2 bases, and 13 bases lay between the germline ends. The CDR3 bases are TGTGCCAGCAGCCCCTCGGTGGGCCCCTACAATGAGCAGTTCTTC. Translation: CASSPSVGPYNEQFF.

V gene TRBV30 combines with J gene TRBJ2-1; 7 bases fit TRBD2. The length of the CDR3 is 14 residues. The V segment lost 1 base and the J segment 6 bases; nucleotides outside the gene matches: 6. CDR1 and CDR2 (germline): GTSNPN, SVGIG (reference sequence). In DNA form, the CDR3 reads TGTGCCTGGAGTGGGGGGAGGGCCGCCAATGAGCAGTTCTTC. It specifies CAWSGGRAANEQFF.

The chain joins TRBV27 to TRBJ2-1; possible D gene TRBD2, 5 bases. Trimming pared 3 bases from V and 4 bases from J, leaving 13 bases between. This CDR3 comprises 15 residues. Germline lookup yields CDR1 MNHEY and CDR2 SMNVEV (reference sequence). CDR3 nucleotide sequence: TGTGCCAGCAGTTTTCCTCGAACGGGATACAATGAGCAGTTCTTC. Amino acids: CASSFPRTGYNEQFF.

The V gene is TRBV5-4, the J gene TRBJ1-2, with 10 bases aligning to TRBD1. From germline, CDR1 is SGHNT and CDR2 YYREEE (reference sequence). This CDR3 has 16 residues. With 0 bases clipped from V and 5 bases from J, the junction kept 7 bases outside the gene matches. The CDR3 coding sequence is TGTGCCAGCAGCTTGGCCCGGGACAGGGGAGGGTATGGCTACACCTTC. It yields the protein CASSLARDRGGYGYTF.

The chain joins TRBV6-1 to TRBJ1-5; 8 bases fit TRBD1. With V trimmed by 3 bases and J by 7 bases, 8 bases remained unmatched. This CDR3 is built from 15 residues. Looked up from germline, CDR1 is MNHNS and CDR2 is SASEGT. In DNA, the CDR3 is TGTGCCAGCAGTGATGTGACAGGGGCGAGACAGCCCCAGCATTTT. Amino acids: CASSDVTGARQPQHF.

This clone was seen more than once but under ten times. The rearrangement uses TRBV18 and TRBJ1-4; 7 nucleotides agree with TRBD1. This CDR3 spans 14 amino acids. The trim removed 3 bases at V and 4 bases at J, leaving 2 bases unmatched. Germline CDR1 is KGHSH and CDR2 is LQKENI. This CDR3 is CASSPTGNNEKLFF. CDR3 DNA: TGTGCCAGCTCACCGACAGGGAATAATGAAAAACTGTTTTTT.

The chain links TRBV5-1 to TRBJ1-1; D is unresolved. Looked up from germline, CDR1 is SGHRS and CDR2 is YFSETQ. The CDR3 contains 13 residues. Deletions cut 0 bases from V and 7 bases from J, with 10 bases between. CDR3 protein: CASSLDEGVEAFF. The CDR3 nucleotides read TGCGCCAGCAGCTTGGACGAGGGTGTTGAAGCTTTCTTT.

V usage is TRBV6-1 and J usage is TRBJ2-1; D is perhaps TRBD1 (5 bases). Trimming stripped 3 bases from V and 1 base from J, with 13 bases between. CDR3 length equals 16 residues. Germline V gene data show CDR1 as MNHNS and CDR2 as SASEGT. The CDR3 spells CASSELLAGSYNEQFF. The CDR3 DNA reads TGTGCCAGCAGTGAGTTATTGGCAGGGTCCTACAATGAGCAGTTCTTC.

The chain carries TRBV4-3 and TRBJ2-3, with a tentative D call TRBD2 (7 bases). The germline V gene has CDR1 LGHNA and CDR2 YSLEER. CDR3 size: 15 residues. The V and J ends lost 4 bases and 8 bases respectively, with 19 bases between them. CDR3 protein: CASSLGGRGTGTQYF. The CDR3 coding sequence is TGCGCCAGCAGCCTTGGGGGGCGGGGGACCGGTACGCAGTATTTT.

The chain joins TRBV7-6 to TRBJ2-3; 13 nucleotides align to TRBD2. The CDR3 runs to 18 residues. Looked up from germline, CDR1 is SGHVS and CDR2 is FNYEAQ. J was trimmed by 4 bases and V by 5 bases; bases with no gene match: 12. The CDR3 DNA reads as TGTGCCAGCAGCCCCCGGACTAGCGGGAGTAGCCGGTCAGATACGCAGTATTTT. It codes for CASSPRTSGSSRSDTQYF.

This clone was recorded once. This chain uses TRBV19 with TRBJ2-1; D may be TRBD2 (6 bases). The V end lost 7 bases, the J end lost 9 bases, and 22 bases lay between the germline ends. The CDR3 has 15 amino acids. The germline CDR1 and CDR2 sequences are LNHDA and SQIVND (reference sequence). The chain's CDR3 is CASNQGLGRDGEQFF. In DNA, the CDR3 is TGTGCCAGTAATCAGGGACTGGGACGGGATGGTGAGCAGTTCTTC.

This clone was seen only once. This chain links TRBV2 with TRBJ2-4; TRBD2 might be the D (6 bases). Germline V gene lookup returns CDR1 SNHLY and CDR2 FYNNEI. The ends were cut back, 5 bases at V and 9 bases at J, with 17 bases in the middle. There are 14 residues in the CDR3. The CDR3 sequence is CASSPRLGVGIQYF. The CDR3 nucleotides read TGTGCCAGCAGTCCTAGACTAGGAGTCGGCATTCAGTACTTC.

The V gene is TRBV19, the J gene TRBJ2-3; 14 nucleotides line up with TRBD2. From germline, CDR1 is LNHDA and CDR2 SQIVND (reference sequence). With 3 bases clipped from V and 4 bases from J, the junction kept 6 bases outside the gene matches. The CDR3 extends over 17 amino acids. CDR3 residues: CASSMGLAGDGSDTQYF. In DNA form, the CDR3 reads TGTGCCAGTAGTATGGGACTAGCGGGAGATGGTTCAGATACGCAGTATTTT.